The table lists the clone carrying this T cell receptor (beta chain) with a few counts. This record belongs to a study of T cells in Graves' hyperthyroidism and ophthalmopathy. Amplification targeted TCR beta CDR3 regions from RNA transcripts. The study used the HTBI primer set for a first-round RT-PCR of the TCR CDR3. TCRdb redid the calling of the multiplex PCR reads with MiXCR, one entry per CDR3 protein. The repertoire holds 650,000 to 800,000 distinct CDR3 sequences, with about 45% as singletons. The CDR3 is made up of 15 amino acids. CDR1 is SNHLY, CDR2 FYNNEI, per germline. V was trimmed by 2 bases and J by 5 bases, leaving 13 bases between them.

The clonotype comes from an adult man with Graves' disease, either hyperthyroidism or ophthalmopathy (not recorded which). The chain links TRBV2 to TRBJ1-5, with no clear D. Sequenced material: peripheral blood or thyroid tissue (not recorded which). CDR3 region: CASSERPGIDQPQHF. The DNA for the CDR3 is TGTGCCAGCAGTGAACGGCCAGGAATCGATCAGCCCCAGCATTTT.